This is a list of T cell receptor beta chains from one sample in a study of persistence of HIV-infected CD4 T cells. Using immunoSEQ multiplex PCR, the repertoire was profiled, and TCRdb retains in-frame clones only, with some absent. The sample contains roughly 41,000 clones, less than 90% of which appear only once. These receptors' antigens are unknown. This specimen consisted of CD4+ T cells sorted from PBMCs after approximately 18-hour stimulation, obtained from a patient who received antiretroviral therapy. The receptors originated from an adult man with HIV who was CMV-seropositive. The CDR3 runs from the conserved cysteine through the conserved F or W. D genes are given only for firm matches. The size field is filled for only some rows; it gives once, few, many or a size class.

CDR3: CASSFTGTGNEQFF
DNA: TGTGCCAGCAGCTTTACCGGGACAGGGAATGAGCAGTTCTTC
J: TRBJ2-1
size: medium-sized
D: TRBD1
V: TRBV3-1/TRBV3-2

CDR3: CASSSLEGGFTDTQYF
DNA: TGTGCCAGTAGTTCACTAGAGGGGGGGTTCACAGATACGCAGTATTTT
J: TRBJ2-3
size: -
D: -
V: TRBV19

CDR3: CASSQKYNSPLHF
DNA: TGTGCCAGCAGTCAGAAGTATAATTCACCCCTCCACTTT
J: TRBJ1-6
size: -
D: -
V: TRBV25-1

CDR3: CASMKTFDQPQHF
DNA: TGTGCCAGCATGAAGACGTTTGATCAGCCCCAGCATTTT
J: TRBJ1-5
size: -
D: -
V: TRBV27

CDR3: CASSQEANSPLHF
DNA: TGCGCCAGCAGCCAAGAGGCTAATTCACCCCTCCACTTT
J: TRBJ1-6
size: -
D: -
V: TRBV4-1

CDR3: CASSPRRGGYYGYTF
DNA: TGTGCCAGCAGCCCAAGGCGGGGGGGCTACTATGGCTACACCTTC
J: TRBJ1-2
size: -
D: -
V: TRBV13

CDR3: CSVQTGTYNEQFF
DNA: TGCAGCGTCCAGACAGGGACCTACAATGAGCAGTTCTTC
J: TRBJ2-1
size: once
D: TRBD1
V: TRBV29-1

CDR3: CASSPRQGLNTEAFF
DNA: TGTGCCAGCAGCCCTAGACAGGGATTGAACACTGAAGCTTTCTTT
J: TRBJ1-1
size: few
D: TRBD1
V: TRBV3-1/TRBV3-2

CDR3: CASMVSGGDRYEQYF
DNA: TGTGCCAGCATGGTCAGCGGGGGGGATCGCTACGAGCAGTACTTC
J: TRBJ2-7
size: -
D: TRBD2
V: TRBV6-5

CDR3: CASRIDSHYGYTF
DNA: TGTGCCAGCAGGATTGACAGCCACTATGGCTACACCTTC
J: TRBJ1-2
size: -
D: -
V: TRBV2

CDR3: CASSPGPASNEQYF
DNA: TGTGCCAGCAGTCCGGGCCCAGCCTCCAACGAGCAGTACTTC
J: TRBJ2-7
size: -
D: -
V: TRBV6-5

CDR3: CASSIWEGNGYTF
DNA: TGTGCCAGTAGTATATGGGAAGGGAATGGCTACACCTTC
J: TRBJ1-2
size: -
D: -
V: TRBV19

CDR3: CASSPVDTGNTIYF
DNA: TGTGCCAGCTCACCGGTAGACACTGGAAACACCATATATTTT
J: TRBJ1-3
size: once
D: -
V: TRBV18

CDR3: CASSSQGGLNTEAFF
DNA: TGTGCCAGCAGCTCACAGGGGGGCTTGAACACTGAAGCTTTCTTT
J: TRBJ1-1
size: once
D: TRBD1
V: TRBV7-9

CDR3: CASSLGAGGKYEQYF
DNA: TGTGCCAGCAGCTTAGGGGCGGGGGGGAAATACGAGCAGTACTTC
J: TRBJ2-7
size: -
D: TRBD2
V: TRBV7-2

CDR3: CAISDPKAGIGRALHF
DNA: TGTGCCATCAGTGACCCGAAGGCGGGGATAGGTAGGGCCCTCCACTTT
J: TRBJ1-6
size: -
D: -
V: TRBV10-3

CDR3: CASSQVGRDTEAFF
DNA: TGCGCCAGCAGCCAAGTGGGCAGGGATACTGAAGCTTTCTTT
J: TRBJ1-1
size: few
D: -
V: TRBV4-1

CDR3: CASSYRTGGINEQFF
DNA: TGTGCCAGCAGTTACAGGACAGGGGGCATCAATGAGCAGTTCTTC
J: TRBJ2-1
size: -
D: TRBD1
V: TRBV6-6

CDR3: CAISESGRSSYEQYF
DNA: TGTGCCATCAGTGAGTCGGGCAGGAGCTCCTACGAGCAGTACTTC
J: TRBJ2-7
size: -
D: -
V: TRBV10-3

CDR3: CASSPRQGARTEAFF
DNA: TGTGCCAGCAGCCCGCGACAGGGGGCGCGTACTGAAGCTTTCTTT
J: TRBJ1-1
size: -
D: TRBD1
V: TRBV9

CDR3: CAISAKTGNTEAFF
DNA: TGTGCCATCAGTGCGAAGACAGGTAACACTGAAGCTTTCTTT
J: TRBJ1-1
size: -
D: -
V: TRBV10-3

CDR3: CASTLNGREKLFF
DNA: TGTGCCAGCACCCTGAATGGGCGGGAAAAACTGTTTTTT
J: TRBJ1-4
size: -
D: -
V: TRBV6-5

CDR3: CASSLAGWNEQFF
DNA: TGTGCCAGCAGCTTAGCAGGGTGGAATGAGCAGTTCTTC
J: TRBJ2-1
size: -
D: -
V: TRBV7-2

CDR3: CASSVSGTGEIPLHF
DNA: TGTGCCAGCAGCGTATCTGGGACAGGAGAAATACCCCTCCACTTT
J: TRBJ1-6
size: few
D: TRBD1
V: TRBV9

CDR3: CASSYRQFMNTEAFF
DNA: TGTGCCAGCAGTTACCGACAGTTTATGAACACTGAAGCTTTCTTT
J: TRBJ1-1
size: -
D: -
V: TRBV6-5

CDR3: CASSGGGVTDTQYF
DNA: TGCGCCAGCAGCGGTGGGGGGGTCACAGATACGCAGTATTTT
J: TRBJ2-3
size: -
D: TRBD2
V: TRBV5-1

CDR3: CASRDRLTNEKLFF
DNA: TGTGCCAGCCGGGACAGGTTGACTAATGAAAAACTGTTTTTT
J: TRBJ1-4
size: -
D: TRBD1
V: TRBV19

CDR3: CASTSWGPLHF
DNA: TGTGCCAGCACCTCATGGGGGCCCCTCCACTTT
J: TRBJ1-6
size: -
D: -
V: TRBV27

CDR3: CASSLGEGNQPQHF
DNA: TGTGCCAGCAGTTTAGGGGAGGGCAATCAGCCCCAGCATTTT
J: TRBJ1-5
size: -
D: -
V: TRBV27

CDR3: CASSLSRGNSPLHF
DNA: TGTGCCAGCAGTTTATCCAGGGGCAATTCACCCCTCCACTTT
J: TRBJ1-6
size: once
D: -
V: TRBV28

CDR3: CASSLELNYGYTF
DNA: TGTGCCAGCAGCTTGGAACTTAACTATGGCTACACCTTC
J: TRBJ1-2
size: -
D: -
V: TRBV5-5

CDR3: CASSYNDRVSEAFF
DNA: TGTGCCAGCAGCTATAACGACAGGGTCTCTGAAGCTTTCTTT
J: TRBJ1-1
size: -
D: TRBD1
V: TRBV7-6